The 17 T cell receptor beta chains below all came from one sample that was sequenced in a study of tumor-infiltrating lymphocytes in localized non-small cell lung cancer. Sequencing used immunoSEQ multiplex PCR; TCRdb keeps in-frame clones, though not all of them. The sample lists a few thousand clones; 65% to 85% were seen once. Source material: lung tumor tissue. The receptors originated from a human donor with non-small cell lung cancer.

The rearrangement uses TRBV7-2 and TRBJ1-1; 7 bases align to TRBD1. After removal of 1 base from V and 0 bases from J, the junction contained 2 bases not matched to a gene. The CDR3 is made up of 15 amino acids. Germline CDR1 is SGHTA and CDR2 is FQGNSA. Written as DNA, the CDR3 is TGTGCCAGCAGCTTAGTTCAGGGGGTGAACACTGAAGCTTTCTTT. It codes for CASSLVQGVNTEAFF.

The V gene is TRBV27, the J gene TRBJ2-7; TRBD2 aligns across 9 bases. The germline V gene has CDR1 MNHEY and CDR2 SMNVEV (reference sequence). This CDR3 region has 13 residues. The V segment lost 8 bases and the J segment 0 bases; nucleotides outside the gene matches: 2. The DNA for the CDR3 is TGTGCCAGCGGTAGCGGGAGCTCCTACGAGCAGTACTTC. Its protein is CASGSGSSYEQYF.

The chain recombines TRBV4-1 with TRBJ2-4; maybe TRBD2 (5 bases). The CDR3 has 12 residues. Germline CDR1 and CDR2: MGHRA and YSYEKL. Trimming shortened V by 0 bases and J by 8 bases, and 5 bases separated the two germline ends. CDR3 bases: TGCGCCAGCAGCCAAGAGCGGGACATTCAGTACTTC. It encodes CASSQERDIQYF.

The gene calls are TRBV15 and TRBJ2-5; D possibly matches TRBD1 or TRBD2 (6 bases each). Germline values: CDR1 LNHNV, CDR2 YYDKDF (reference sequence). The V and J ends lost 6 bases and 4 bases respectively, with 15 bases between them. This CDR3 has 14 amino acids. The CDR3 bases are TGTGCCACCAGGGGGCCCGGGGGCAGAGAGACCCAGTACTTC. Translation: CATRGPGGRETQYF.

The CDR3 DNA is TGTGCCAGCGGCCAGGGCAGGGGAGGAGAGCAGTTCTTC. The encoded protein is CASGQGRGGEQFF. V is TRBV7-8 and J is TRBJ2-1; tentatively, D is TRBD1 or TRBD2 (6 bases each). V was pared by 8 bases and J by 10 bases, with 18 bases between. The CDR3 contains 13 residues. CDR1 and CDR2 (germline): SGHVS, FQNEAQ.

This CDR3 reads CASSLSHGMTYNEQFF. The DNA for the CDR3 is TGTGCCAGCAGCTTAAGCCACGGGATGACCTACAATGAGCAGTTCTTC. The chain links TRBV5-5 to TRBJ2-1; maybe TRBD2 (5 bases). Germline V gene data show CDR1 as SGHKS and CDR2 as YYEKEE (reference sequence). V was pared by 2 bases and J by 2 bases, with 14 bases between. CDR3 length: 16 residues.

The V and J genes are TRBV11-3 and TRBJ1-1, with D perhaps matching TRBD1 (5 bases). In germline, CDR1 is SGHNT, CDR2 YENEEA. CDR3 size: 15 residues. Trimming pared 5 bases from V and 0 bases from J, leaving 13 bases between. CDR3 in amino acids: CASSRTEGLNTEAFF. The CDR3 bases are TGTGCCAGCAGCCGCACTGAGGGGCTGAACACTGAAGCTTTCTTT.

The chain is built from TRBV14 and TRBJ2-5; D not certain. Per the germline V gene, CDR1 is SGHDN and CDR2 is FVKESK. The germline V and J ends were trimmed by 6 bases and 5 bases, with 13 bases remaining between them. There are 13 residues in the CDR3. The CDR3 protein is CASSQVPSETQYF. CDR3 DNA sequence: TGTGCCAGCAGTCAGGTACCGTCGGAGACCCAGTACTTC. The variable domain in full, with the rest retrieved from reference TRBV14 and TRBJ2-5, is EAGVTQFPSHSVIEKGQTVTLRCDPISGHDNLYWYRRVMGKEIKFLLHFVKESKQDESGMPNNRFLAERTGGTYSTLKVQPAELEDSGVYFCASSQVPSETQYFGPGTRLLVL.

The chain uses TRBV5-4 and TRBJ2-5; maybe TRBD2 (6 bases). Germline V gene data show CDR1 as SGHNT and CDR2 as YYREEE (reference sequence). The CDR3 runs to 16 residues. With 0 bases removed from V and 0 bases from J, the gap between germline ends came to 12 bases. This CDR3 reads CASSLVGGPDQETQYF. The CDR3 region has the DNA TGTGCCAGCAGCTTGGTCGGGGGTCCCGACCAAGAGACCCAGTACTTC.

The gene calls are TRBV6-5 and TRBJ1-2; no reliable D call. The germline CDR1 and CDR2 sequences are MNHEY and SVGAGI. V was clipped by 0 bases and J by 5 bases, with 16 bases between them. The CDR3 is made up of 16 amino acids. CDR3 sequence: CASSYSMECRKYGYTF. CDR3 in DNA: TGTGCCAGCAGTTACTCGATGGAATGTAGAAAGTATGGCTACACCTTC.

This chain links TRBV27 with TRBJ2-2; D ambiguous. CDR3 length: 14 amino acids. Trimming took off 3 bases at V and 6 bases at J, with 11 bases between the two ends. Germline V gene lookup returns CDR1 MNHEY and CDR2 SMNVEV (reference sequence). The CDR3 sequence is CASSFRPLAGELFF. CDR3 nucleotides: TGTGCCAGCAGTTTTCGGCCGTTAGCCGGGGAGCTGTTTTTT.

The chain couples TRBV5-1 to TRBJ1-4, with TRBD1 identical over 9 bases. The CDR3 loop spans 14 amino acids. The ends lost 6 bases at V and 4 bases at J; junction bases unmatched: 4. Per germline, CDR1 SGHRS and CDR2 YFSETQ. The CDR3 here is CASTTTGGNEKLFF. The CDR3, as DNA: TGCGCCAGCACAACGACAGGGGGTAATGAAAAACTGTTTTTT.

This chain joins TRBV11-3 and TRBJ1-1; D might be TRBD1 (5 bases). This CDR3 is built from 14 residues. Germline CDR1 SGHNT, CDR2 YENEEA. V lost 1 base and J 11 bases, leaving 17 bases between the germline ends. CDR3 in DNA: TGTGCCAGCAGCTTAGGTTCGACAGCTCCGGGGGCTTTCTTT. Translation: CASSLGSTAPGAFF.

This chain links TRBV30 with TRBJ2-4, with D tentatively TRBD1 or TRBD2 (5 bases each). Germline V lookup: CDR1 GTSNPN, CDR2 SVGIG (reference sequence). V lost 5 bases and J lost 6, with 11 bases in between. The CDR3 runs 12 residues. CDR3 bases: TGTGCCTGGGGGTCGGGACGAAACATTCAGTACTTC. This sequence encodes CAWGSGRNIQYF.

This clone was counted between two and nine times. The chain uses TRBV7-9 and TRBJ2-6; D is ambiguous. CDR1 and CDR2 (germline): SEHNR, FQNEAQ (reference sequence). The CDR3 is 14 amino acids. Between the trimmed V and J ends, which lost 4 bases and 11 bases, there was a span of 15 bases. The CDR3 region is CASSSASYWDVLTF. DNA for the CDR3: TGTGCCAGCAGCTCAGCTTCTTACTGGGACGTCCTGACTTTC.

The chain has TRBV5-6 and TRBJ2-5; 7 bases align to TRBD1. This CDR3 is 12 amino acids long. V lost 4 bases to trimming and J lost 8 bases; unmatched junction nucleotides: 5. CDR1 and CDR2 from the germline V gene are SGHDT and YYEEEE. This CDR3 is CASSIRQGTQYF. CDR3 nucleotide sequence: TGTGCCAGCAGCATACGACAGGGAACCCAGTACTTC.

V and J are TRBV12-5 and TRBJ1-1; the match to TRBD1 covers 8 bases. J was trimmed by 4 bases and V by 3 bases; bases with no gene match: 1. Germline CDR1 LGHNT, CDR2 FRNRAP. There are 13 residues in the CDR3. DNA for the CDR3: TGTGCTAGTGGTTTCCAGGGGGCCACTGAAGCTTTCTTT. It encodes CASGFQGATEAFF.